The rows below give T cell receptor beta chains drawn from one sample of a study of shared clonotypes between healthy human individuals. The data were produced by immunoSEQ multiplex PCR, yet TCRdb's version contains in-frame clones alone and is incomplete. This sample has under 1,900,000 clones; just under 99% occur once, and the top ten carry around 0.33%. The sequenced material came from naive CD4+ T cells sorted from blood. All receptors derive from a man between 25 and 39 years old in good health. CDR3s leave out the opening cysteine and the closing phenylalanine or tryptophan. For some rows the clone size is stated as once, few or many, or as a class when expanded; others skip it.

J | V | size | CDR3
TRBJ2-1 | TRBV5-5 | NA | ASSLISGQGPYNEQF
TRBJ2-7 | TRBV6-5 | NA | ASSQLQGSREQY
TRBJ2-7 | TRBV6-1 | NA | ASRRTGGYEQY
TRBJ2-1 | TRBV27 | NA | ASSLFGLHRKDEQF
TRBJ2-3 | TRBV6-1 | NA | ASSDHPSTDTQY
TRBJ2-5 | TRBV27 | NA | ASSSTYQETQY
TRBJ2-7 | TRBV5-4 | NA | ASSSGIVPYEQY
TRBJ1-3 | TRBV5-1 | NA | ASSLVGRQGSSGNTIY
TRBJ1-2 | TRBV30 | NA | AWSPRTDRGWSNYGYT
TRBJ2-1 | TRBV2 | NA | ASSERDAQF
TRBJ2-7 | TRBV6-6 | NA | ASRKLAGGGYEQY
TRBJ2-7 | TRBV9 | NA | ASSLGPHYEQY
TRBJ2-5 | TRBV28 | NA | ASSLVGVGKTQY
TRBJ2-1 | TRBV28 | NA | ASSSPTTSLLFDEQF
TRBJ1-5 | TRBV15 | NA | ATSRGLGGGQPQH
TRBJ2-2 | TRBV5-1 | once | ASSFSREAGELF
TRBJ1-4 | TRBV29-1 | NA | SVSGATNEKLF
TRBJ2-2 | TRBV10-2 | NA | ASSVGLAGGRTGELF
TRBJ1-2 | TRBV7-2 | NA | ASSSEAQRYGYT
TRBJ2-7 | TRBV28 | NA | ASSPILIIGGEQY
TRBJ2-7 | TRBV13 | NA | ASSLGRRILTYEQY
TRBJ2-3 | TRBV7-2 | NA | ASSLDGRGTDTQY
TRBJ2-1 | TRBV5-1 | once | ASSFLYEQF
TRBJ2-2 | TRBV19 | once | ASSRGLAGGANTGELF
TRBJ2-1 | TRBV18 | NA | ASPASTSSYNEQF
TRBJ1-2 | TRBV7-2 | NA | ASSRPPQGTYGFYGYT